Below, one T cell receptor beta chain is given with its context. This sample stems from a study of human T cells and chemical hapten exposure. This sample's time point: patch test 1, 2 weeks after DPC sensitization. Described treatment: therapeutic diphenylcyclopropenone sensitization with weekly scalp DPC. TCRdb reanalysed the RACE reads using MiXCR and keeps one entry per CDR3 protein. The sample has about 100,000 distinct CDR3 sequences, 8% to 13% seen once. The sequences come from whole blood, collected in connection with sensitization to the hapten diphenylcyclopropenone (DPC). This TCR derives from a woman between 35 and 50 years old with alopecia areata. Some clones in this sample may be carry-over from other donors' samples.

The DNA for the CDR3 is TGCGCCAGCGCGCCGCCAACCAGACTGCCGGGACAGGTCCTAACCGGGGAGCTGTTTTTT. Protein sequence: CASAPPTRLPGQVLTGELFF. V is TRBV5-1 and J is TRBJ2-2; 8 bases map to TRBD1. Per the germline V gene, CDR1 is SGHRS and CDR2 is YFSETQ. The J segment lost 5 bases and the V segment lost 7 bases, leaving 25 bases of the junction unmatched. This CDR3 comprises 20 residues.